This TCR beta chain was recorded in a study of cytomegalovirus exposure and HLA in healthy donors (dated by TCRdb to about 2017). Looking at the study overall: An earlier analysis of some 600 of the donors reported roughly 300 Gb of sequence data and 90 million to 120 million unique TCR beta sequences obtained from roughly 180 million T cells. An early release that covered some 640 HLA-typed donors contained approximately 300 gigabases of sequencing data and tens of millions of unique TCR sequences. Of the roughly 400 genotyped donors, 65% to 90% fell in the genetic ancestry cluster associated with self-reported Caucasian donors. The study was designed to test whether signatures of past pathogen exposure could be identified by cataloging public T cell receptors. The study used immunosequencing to profile the T cell repertoires of 670 or so subjects and linked those repertoires to cytomegalovirus serostatus. In addition to the first cohort of hundreds of subjects, a separate validation cohort of about 120 different subjects was used. To predict cytomegalovirus infection status, the study combined high-throughput TCR immunosequencing, statistical association of individual TCRs with disease status, and machine learning. A later analysis re-examined previously published TCR beta repertoires from 610 or so donors and added high-resolution HLA genotyping to investigate patterns of TCR occurrence. The later analysis used no new phenotypic data to find candidate immune exposures, relying instead on TCR beta sequences and their occurrence across donors. To decide whether each TCR beta V gene segment behaved as functional or pseudogenic, an earlier analysis of approximately 620 of the donors relied on high-throughput TCR beta sequencing. Donor age, sex, ethnicity and CMV serostatus were collected together with the repertoire data. In a later genetic analysis, genome-wide SNP genotypes for 398 of the 666 donors were used, and that subset was treated as a discovery cohort. All discovery cohort repertoires had been generated using a single sequencing platform. HLA typing covered class I and class II loci at four-digit resolution. Typing coverage differed by locus: A, B, C, DRB1 and DQB1 were typed in roughly 620-640 donors, DQA1 in 522, DPA1 in around 610, and DPB1 in 472. Four or five DR-DQ haplotypes were handled as single units for association and clustering because linkage in the cohort was strong. Among 398 genotyped donors of the cohort, an average of 235,054 unique TCR beta nucleotide sequences were sequenced per donor, roughly a sixth of them non-productive.

The CDR3 spans 13 residues, from the cysteine through the phenylalanine. The only DNA kept is the CDR3, 39 bases in frame from the first base. CDR1 and CDR2, per the germline V gene, are ENHRY and SYGVKD. Trimming leaves V shorter by 9 bases and J shorter by 4 bases, with the junction holding 6 bases beyond the gene matches. In the case of this clone: It has no known antigen specificity. The sample holds no much larger clone one base away, and base qualities are not on file.

The library relied on the immunoSEQ multiplex PCR assay. The multiplex PCR relied on a mix of 60 forward primers for TCR Vbeta segments and 13 reverse primers for TCR Jbeta segments. A multiplex PCR assay on genomic DNA amplified the CDR3 region of rearranged TCR beta genes. The amplified TCR beta libraries were sequenced on the Illumina HiSeq System as 87-base-pair reads. In the source study's methods: A later analysis tallied 70 million to 100 million unique TCR beta chains across the 700 or so repertoires, and some 12 million of those chains were shared by two or more donors. Raw reads were error-corrected and collapsed into unique sequences with a nearest-neighbor algorithm that merged closely related sequences to remove PCR and sequencing errors. V, D and J gene segments were assigned by aligning CDR3 sequences to IMGT reference sequences. For a sequence to be retained, a match of at least six nucleotides was required to both a V gene segment and a J gene segment. Rearrangements were classified as productive when the CDR3 lacked stop codons and remained in frame with V and J, and all other rearrangements were classified as non-productive. CDR3 was defined by IMGT convention, running from the second conserved V-encoded cysteine to the conserved J-encoded phenylalanine. The earlier analysis of about 590 of the donors excluded sequences that lacked an unambiguous match to a single V gene segment. In an earlier analysis of several hundred of the donors, V segments were called functional above 56.7% productive rearrangements and were called segregating when the between-donor standard deviation exceeded 5%. A statistical classification framework was developed to diagnose cytomegalovirus status using the catalog of TCR beta chain sequences. In a later analysis, V and J genes were assigned by comparing TCR nucleotide sequences against IMGT/GENE-DB human TR gene sequences. The TCRdist pipeline was used in a later analysis to assign CDR3 sequences and most-parsimonious VDJ recombination scenarios. In a later analysis, every TCR beta chain was defined by the combination of its CDR3 amino acid sequence and its V-gene family, and reads without a unique V-gene family were dropped. To address suspected cross-contamination and a sequencing artifact, a later analysis removed roughly 580 highly shared, low-generation-probability nucleotide sequences. A later analysis calculated a clonal expansion index for each public chain from normalized within-repertoire ranks of inferred template counts. In a later analysis, generation probabilities were computed with a VDJ recombination model fitted to out-of-frame rearrangements, and the resulting probabilities were checked against IGoR. In a later analysis, TCR-TCR, TCR-HLA and TCR-CMV co-occurrence was scored with hypergeometric tests, and a repertoire-size bias correction was applied to TCR pairs. A later analysis estimated false discovery rates by permuting HLA or CMV assignments 20 times. In a later analysis, co-occurring TCRs were grouped with DBSCAN, and TCRdist sequence similarity was added when clustering was performed within HLA-allele-positive subsets. For co-occurrence clustering, repertoires with fewer than 30,000 or more than 120,000 public chains were excluded, along with roughly 5 repertoires with anomalous nucleotide sharing. TCRdb retrieved this table from immuneACCESS and kept in-frame rearrangements only. Not all clones are present; in checked studies, unresolved V genes account for under half, and no reason is known for the remainder. V and J calls and clone size follow that table, whereas D and trimming were derived from the DNA. The sample data list 190,000 or so clones, and 79% of these were observed just once. About 1.4% of the sample rests with the top ten.

Overall study outcomes, separate from this receptor: In the study, approximately 160 TCR beta chains were listed as associated with cytomegalovirus. A group of highly shared sequence variants was considered likely to be a technical artifact of the sequencing pipeline. According to a later analysis, parvovirus B19, influenza, CMV and Epstein-Barr virus appeared linked to several top co-occurrence clusters. Roughly uniform sequencing depth across donors was assumed in presence/absence analyses, although this assumption may not hold. Some IMGT-functional V segments, including TRBV6-2 and TRBV6-3, could not be distinguished by the 87-base-pair reads and were therefore excluded. According to a later genetic analysis, donors in an Asian-associated ancestry cluster had fewer N-insertions in productive TCRs than the approximately 650-donor mean. In an earlier analysis of about 540 of the donors, most TCR beta V segments were observed in productive rearrangements about 90% or about 30% of the time, broadly matching IMGT annotations. In a later genetic analysis, a missense DCLRE1C variant was associated with V-gene and J-gene trimming of TCR beta chains, and the association was replicated in an independent cohort. When HLA alleles, especially DR and DQ, strongly co-occurred, attributing TCR associations to individual alleles was difficult. A few of the identified cytomegalovirus-associated TCR beta chains were confirmed in vitro to be specific for cytomegalovirus antigens. In both the original and validation cohorts, the classifier was reported to diagnose cytomegalovirus status with high specificity and sensitivity. Correlated functional status among segregating V segments might be attributable to linkage disequilibrium, but an unknown experimental factor could not be ruled out. Because some donors lacked HLA typing at each locus, the association tests relied only on the typed subset. In this cohort, only TCR beta chains were sequenced, and detectable features were limited by the absence of alpha or paired-chain data. In a later analysis, HLA-associated TCR beta chains showed more clonal expansion and lower generation probabilities than non-associated chains that were equally common. Seventeen rarely observed V segments, including chromosome 9 orphons, were excluded from the earlier analysis of several hundred of the donors because counts were too low. In a later analysis, the rate of TCR association differed among HLA loci, with DRB1 alleles having the most associated TCRs and HLA-C alleles having the fewest. CMV serostatus was the only immune exposure information available for the cohort. In a later analysis, most CMV-associated TCR beta chains were found to appear HLA-restricted, with HLA associations seemingly driven largely by CMV exposure. A further reported finding was that TCR beta sequences accurately predicted the HLA-A and HLA-B alleles for most subjects in the first cohort. Most TCR sequences were seen in very few donors, while some public TCRs were found in many individuals. It was suggested by the authors that the approach could potentially be generalized to other disease states and immunological phenotypes. At a false discovery rate of 0.05, a later analysis linked around 17,000 TCR beta sequences to specific HLA alleles.

The cohort consisted of hundreds of healthy bone marrow donors. Cohort members were all nominally healthy when sampled, although unrecorded immune exposures were likely present. The donor was CMV seropositive and belonged to the group of some 290 seropositive cohort members. A peripheral blood sample was provided by each donor, and peripheral blood mononuclear cells were used for TCR beta sequencing. Genomic DNA was extracted from the blood cell samples with the Qiagen DNeasy Blood Extraction Kit. The sequence was collected from a girl aged 10 to 17 in good health and CMV-seropositive. The chain joins TRBV10-3 to TRBJ1-2; the central 9 bases match TRBD1. Source material: PBMCs. The CDR3 is CAIDDRGAYGYTF. Here is the DNA: TGTGCCATAGACGACAGGGGGGCCTATGGCTACACCTTC.